This T cell receptor beta chain was sequenced for a study of early T cells in non-severe SARS-CoV-2 infection. The overall study: Sequenced bulk RNA came from whole blood that was unsorted, and chains were unpaired.

Overall study findings and caveats: Matching against VDJdb likely underestimated virus-specific expansions, favoring anti-spike CD8.

On this clonotype: Its matching antigen is unknown.

Unique molecular identifiers were affixed to single, distinct cDNA molecules. Via MiXCR, TCRdb re-called the 5' RACE reads, giving one row per CDR3 protein. The table includes 35,000 to 40,000 distinct CDR3 sequences, nearly 6% detected once. The sequenced sample consisted of whole blood. This clonotype was obtained from an adult who was a healthcare worker with PCR-confirmed SARS-CoV-2 infection or an uninfected control (not recorded which).

The CDR3 nucleotides are TGTGCCAGCCAGCGGGAGTCGCGAGAGACCCAGTACTTC. Residues: CASQRESRETQYF. The V call is TRBV2, the J call TRBJ2-5; 8 nucleotides align to TRBD2. Trimming cost V 8 bases and J 4 bases; bases outside gene matches: 6. The CDR3 is made up of 13 amino acids. Germline CDR1 and CDR2: SNHLY and FYNNEI.